There are a few counts of the clone carrying this T cell receptor (beta chain). Its antigen is unknown. Germline V CDR1 and CDR2: DFQATT, SNEGSKA (reference sequence). V dropped 3 bases and J dropped 4; count of bases not matched to a gene: 8. CDR3 size: 15 residues. Alongside a J-beta primer mix, a sample-barcoded 5' primer served in a second PCR lasting 7 to 11 cycles. Each CDR3 protein is one row after TCRdb ran MiXCR on the 5' RACE reads. The sample consists of 700,000 or so distinct CDR3 sequences, 20% to 25% of them appearing once. The source of the sample is a study of blood T cells in healthy people across ages. Overall study: Template switching recovered approximately one barcoded beta molecule for every two T cells.

Findings of the study overall: Any changes in expanded clonotypes were possibly confounded, as donor CMV status remained unknown.

The chain recombines TRBV20-1 with TRBJ1-1; 10 bases line up with TRBD1. The TCR comes from a man between 65 and 79 years old in good health. The material sequenced was blood. The CDR3 region is CSARGAGTGVTEAFF. Written as DNA, the CDR3 is TGCAGTGCTAGGGGGGCTGGGACAGGGGTCACTGAAGCTTTCTTT.